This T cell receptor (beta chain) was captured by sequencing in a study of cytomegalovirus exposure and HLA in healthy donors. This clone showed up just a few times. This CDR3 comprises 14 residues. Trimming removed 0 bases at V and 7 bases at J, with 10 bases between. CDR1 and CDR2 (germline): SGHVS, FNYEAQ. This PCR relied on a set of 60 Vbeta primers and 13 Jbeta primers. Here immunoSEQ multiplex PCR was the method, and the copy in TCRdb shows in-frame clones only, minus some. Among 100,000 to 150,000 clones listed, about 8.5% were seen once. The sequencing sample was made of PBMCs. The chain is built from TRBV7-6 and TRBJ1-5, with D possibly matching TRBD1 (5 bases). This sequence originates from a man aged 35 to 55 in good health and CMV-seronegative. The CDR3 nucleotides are TGTGCCAGCAGCTTAGCGGCAGGGCGGCAGCCCCAGCATTTT. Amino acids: CASSLAAGRQPQHF.